A single T cell receptor beta chain is shown here with its context. Its antigen is not identified. Trimming removed 8 bases from V and 2 bases from J, with 13 bases in between. Per germline, CDR1 GTSNPN and CDR2 SVGIG (reference sequence). CDR3 size: 12 residues. The sample belongs to a study of T cell responses to AZD1222 COVID-19 vaccine. Study-level results: Most donors were white British and more were female, and clonal diversity was possibly underestimated. Repertoires were sampled only after the peak T cell response. Baseline serostatus was positive in only a handful of AZD1222 recipients.

TCRdb's table, derived via immunoSEQ multiplex PCR, lists solely in-frame clones and lacks some. This table holds 180,000 or so clones, 80% to 90% found once. The sequence derives from an adult who received the MenACWY meningococcal vaccine as a control. The sequencing here drew on peripheral blood, taken 28 days after the second dose of the MenACWY control vaccine. The rearrangement links TRBV30 to TRBJ2-7; D is perhaps TRBD2 (6 bases). The CDR3 region has the DNA TGTGCCCATGGGGGGAGGCCCTACGAGCAGTACTTC. Its translation is CAHGGRPYEQYF.